The clone carrying this T cell receptor beta chain turned up a few times. The antigen is undetermined. The length of the CDR3 is 12 residues. The germline V gene encodes CDR1 MNHNS and CDR2 SASEGT. Deletions cut 6 bases from V and 13 bases from J, with 19 bases between. Nominally healthy donors provided the samples, though records likely missed some immune exposures. PCR amplification relied on 60 Vbeta primers (plus 13 Jbeta primers). TCRdb's copy holds only in-frame clones and misses some; the assay was immunoSEQ multiplex PCR. The table includes 140,000 or so clones, nearly 80% detected once. The sample comes from a study of cytomegalovirus exposure and HLA in healthy donors. Whole-study results and caveats: A later analysis linked a missense DCLRE1C variant to TCR beta V- and J-gene trimming. According to an earlier analysis, most TCR beta V segments yielded productive rearrangements about 90% or about 30% of the time. Associated with cytomegalovirus, according to the listing, were around 170 TCR beta chains.

The chain combines TRBV6-1 with TRBJ2-7; maybe TRBD2 (5 bases). The sample was PBMCs. The receptor comes from a woman under 40 in good health and CMV-seronegative. CDR3 in amino acids: CASSPGIVAPYF. CDR3 sequence (DNA): TGTGCCAGCAGCCCCGGGATAGTCGCCCCATACTTC.